One sample yielded the 5 T cell receptor beta chains listed below, sequenced in a study of T cell responses to AZD1222 COVID-19 vaccine. Some clones are missing from TCRdb's copy, which holds only in-frame ones; the method was immunoSEQ multiplex PCR. Of more than 90,000 clones listed, roughly 84% are singletons. The material was peripheral blood, obtained on day 0 of AZD1222 vaccination. The source of these receptors is an adult in good health.

J is TRBJ1-2 and V is TRBV10-3; 11 positions agree with TRBD1. The V gene's germline CDR1 is ENHRY and CDR2 SYGVKD. The CDR3 consists of 15 residues. Germline trimming cut 2 bases from V and 6 bases from J; bases unmatched to any gene: 5. This chain's CDR3 is CAISEDGQGANGYTF. The CDR3 DNA follows: TGTGCCATCAGTGAGGACGGACAGGGGGCCAATGGCTACACCTTC.

The gene calls are TRBV19 and TRBJ1-2; possibly TRBD1 for D (6 bases). Germline values: CDR1 LNHDA, CDR2 SQIVND (reference sequence). CDR3 length: 14 amino acids. V was pared by 7 bases and J by 8 bases, with 20 bases between. CDR3 sequence: CASTPAGGHSGYTF. The CDR3 DNA follows: TGTGCCAGTACCCCGGCGGGGGGCCATAGCGGCTACACCTTC.

This chain uses TRBV4-2 with TRBJ2-1, with D possibly TRBD2 on 6 matching bases. This CDR3 is 15 amino acids long. V was cut by 1 base and J by 8 bases, with 15 bases left in between. CDR1 is LGHNA, CDR2 YNFKEQ, per germline. The CDR3 DNA is TGTGCCAGCAGCCAAGGAACGGGAGAGGTGCATGAGCAGTTCTTC. This encodes CASSQGTGEVHEQFF.

The chain is built from TRBV5-1 and TRBJ1-4; 10 bases fit TRBD1. CDR3 size: 15 residues. V lost 4 bases and J lost 3; bases outside the gene matches: 3. Germline lookup yields CDR1 SGHRS and CDR2 YFSETQ. The DNA of the CDR3 is TGCGCCAGCAGCGGGACAGGGGTGTCTAATGAAAAACTGTTTTTT. Its protein is CASSGTGVSNEKLFF. Full variable domain (rest looked up from reference TRBV5-1 and TRBJ1-4): KAGVTQTPRYLIKTRGQQVTLSCSPISGHRSVSWYQQTPGQGLQFLFEYFSETQRNKGNFPGRFSGRQFSNSRSEMNVSTLELGDSALYLCASSGTGVSNEKLFFGSGTQLSVL.

J is TRBJ1-1 and V is TRBV5-1; 7 bases align to TRBD1. In germline, CDR1 is SGHRS, CDR2 YFSETQ. CDR3 size: 17 residues. Trimming took 1 base from V and 0 from J; bases not matched to a gene: 9. CDR3 nucleotides: TGCGCCAGCAGCTTGAATTTCCAGGGGGGATTGAACACTGAAGCTTTCTTT. Translated: CASSLNFQGGLNTEAFF.